Following are 3 T cell receptor beta chains from one sample sequenced in a study of T-cell reconstitution after alpha-beta-depleted transplantation in children. Preparation of the TCRbeta library used unique molecular identifiers. One entry per CDR3 protein, called by TCRdb with MiXCR from the PCR reads. The sample records 780,000 or so distinct CDR3 sequences, 16% being singletons. Material: PBMCs, mostly from graft donor cells, obtained 360 days after TCRalphabeta/CD19-depleted stem cell transplant. These receptors all come from a male patient between 5 and 17 years old who had a stem cell transplant for acute lymphoblastic leukemia, so the T cells may come from the graft donor.

This chain connects TRBV15 to TRBJ1-4; D remains unclear. V lost 9 bases, J lost 6 bases, and 5 bases lay in between. In germline, CDR1 is LNHNV, CDR2 YYDKDF (reference sequence). The CDR3 is 10 amino acids. CDR3 sequence: CATWDEKLFF. The CDR3 DNA reads as TGTGCCACTTGGGATGAAAAACTGTTTTTT.

J is TRBJ2-2 and V is TRBV7-9; D is unresolved. CDR3 length: 14 amino acids. Per germline, CDR1 SEHNR and CDR2 FQNEAQ (reference sequence). V was trimmed by 5 bases and J by 0 bases, leaving 7 bases between them. CDR3 DNA: TGTGCCAGCAGCATCAACCCGAACACCGGGGAGCTGTTTTTT. Its translation: CASSINPNTGELFF.

This sequence joins TRBV7-9 and TRBJ2-5; a possible D gene is TRBD1 (6 bases). This CDR3 has 15 residues. From germline, CDR1 is SEHNR and CDR2 FQNEAQ (reference sequence). The V end lost 2 bases, the J end lost 5 bases, and 15 bases lay between the germline ends. The CDR3 loop reads CASSLRPTGRETQYF. CDR3 in DNA: TGTGCCAGCAGCTTAAGGCCGACAGGTCGGGAGACCCAGTACTTC. Variable domain in full (rest from reference TRBV7-9 and TRBJ2-5): DTGVSQNPRHKITKRGQNVTFRCDPISEHNRLYWYRQTLGQGPEFLTYFQNEAQLEKSRLLSDRFSAERPKGSFSTLEIQRTEQGDSAMYLCASSLRPTGRETQYFGPGTRLLVL.